These 32 T cell receptor beta chains share one sample of origin, sequenced in a study of PD-1 blockade in classical Hodgkin lymphoma. Some clones are missing from TCRdb's copy, which holds only in-frame ones; the method was immunoSEQ multiplex PCR. The table lists nearly 25,000 clones, about 72% of them singletons. Time point of the sample: cycle 4 day 1 (C4D1), after five to seven weeks of nivolumab. Each and every patient relapsed after autologous stem cell transplantation, and patients got differing brentuximab vedotin exposure. Sequenced here: peripheral blood mononuclear cells (PBMCs), sampled before the fourth cycle of nivolumab. Every receptor here comes from a human donor with classical Hodgkin lymphoma.

Turning to this clone: At the DNA level, this CDR3 is encoded by other sequences in the same sample as well. The chain is built from TRBV2 and TRBJ2-2; D remains unclear. Germline-derived CDR1 and CDR2 are SNHLY and FYNNEI. V lost 6 bases and J 3 bases, leaving 5 bases between the germline ends. CDR3 length: 12 residues. CDR3 residues: CASRGDTGELFF. The CDR3, as DNA: TGTGCCAGCAGAGGAGACACCGGGGAGCTGTTTTTT.

The CDR3 protein is CASSLVASGTDTQYF. CDR3 in DNA: TGTGCCAGCAGCTTAGTAGCATCCGGCACAGATACGCAGTATTTT. The chain recombines TRBV7-2 with TRBJ2-3; the D is unclear. V dropped 1 base and J dropped 1 base, with 9 bases sitting between them. CDR3 length equals 15 residues. The germline gives CDR1 SGHTA, CDR2 FQGNSA.

V and J are TRBV5-1 and TRBJ1-2; D might be TRBD1 (6 bases). Between the trimmed V and J ends, which lost 0 bases and 2 bases, there was a span of 8 bases. Germline assignment: CDR1 SGHRS and CDR2 YFSETQ. The CDR3 is 14 amino acids. The CDR3 reads CASSLVGGNYGYTF. The DNA of the CDR3 is TGCGCCAGCAGCTTGGTGGGGGGCAACTATGGCTACACCTTC.

CDR3 DNA sequence: TGCGCCAGCAGCCTACAGCCGCGCGATAATTCACCCCTCCACTTT. Amino acids: CASSLQPRDNSPLHF. The chain carries TRBV4-3 and TRBJ1-6; D gene ambiguous. Germline V gene data show CDR1 as LGHNA and CDR2 as YSLEER. The ends were cut back, 4 bases at V and 5 bases at J, with 12 bases in the middle. The CDR3 runs to 15 residues.

The chain is built from TRBV2 and TRBJ2-5; no clear D gene. Germline CDR1 SNHLY, CDR2 FYNNEI. V dropped 9 bases and J dropped 6 bases, with 20 bases sitting between them. The CDR3 extends over 14 amino acids. The CDR3 region is CASGSQTLLKTQYF. The CDR3 DNA reads TGTGCCAGTGGGTCTCAGACCCTCCTCAAGACCCAGTACTTC.

This clone has more than one count but fewer than ten. The chain employs TRBV9 and TRBJ2-5; TRBD1 matches at 9 bases. This CDR3 has 18 residues. The V gene's germline CDR1 is SGDLS and CDR2 YYNGEE. Trimming cost V 0 bases and J 2 bases; bases outside gene matches: 11. CDR3 sequence (DNA): TGTGCCAGCAGCGTAGGAATATGGGACAGGGTAAAACAAGAGACCCAGTACTTC. Its translation is CASSVGIWDRVKQETQYF.

In this sample, this clone turned up once. Other nucleotide sequences in the sample specify the same CDR3. The gene calls are TRBV27 and TRBJ2-1; 9 bases align to TRBD2. Per germline, CDR1 MNHEY and CDR2 SMNVEV (reference sequence). The V gene end was trimmed by 3 bases and the J gene end by 4 bases; junction bases not matched to a gene: 4. CDR3 length: 15 residues. The CDR3 nucleotides are TGTGCCAGCAGTTTCGCTAGCGGGGTATACAATGAGCAGTTCTTC. Translated: CASSFASGVYNEQFF.

By sample fraction, this clone is medium-sized. The chain recombines TRBV10-2 with TRBJ2-2; TRBD2 aligns across 16 bases. CDR3 size: 19 residues. Germline CDR1 is WSHSY and CDR2 is SAAADI. J was trimmed by 5 bases and V by 2 bases; bases with no gene match: 8. The CDR3 here is CASSERPGLAGGRTGELFF. Here the CDR3 DNA reads TGCGCCAGCAGTGAGCGGCCGGGACTAGCGGGGGGGCGGACCGGGGAGCTGTTTTTT.

The count of this clone is one. This rearrangement joins TRBV7-9 to TRBJ2-2; perhaps TRBD1 as D (5 bases). From germline, CDR1 is SEHNR and CDR2 FQNEAQ (reference sequence). V lost 3 bases and J 4 bases, leaving 12 bases between the germline ends. This CDR3 is 15 amino acids long. The CDR3, as DNA: TGTGCCAGCAGCTTGAGACAGCCCGTCACCGGGGAGCTGTTTTTT. It specifies CASSLRQPVTGELFF.

This clone was observed a few times. The J gene is TRBJ1-5, the V gene TRBV7-2; D is ambiguous. This CDR3 has 15 residues. V was shortened by 5 bases and J by 0 bases, with 11 bases between the two germline ends. In germline, CDR1 is SGHTA, CDR2 FQGNSA. The CDR3 reads CASSPRTYSNQPQHF. CDR3 DNA: TGTGCCAGCAGCCCCCGGACGTATAGCAATCAGCCCCAGCATTTT.

The V and J genes are TRBV6-5 and TRBJ1-5; D is ambiguous. This CDR3 is 15 amino acids long. V was trimmed by 5 bases and J by 2 bases, leaving 13 bases between them. Looked up from germline, CDR1 is MNHEY and CDR2 is SVGAGI. CDR3 region: CASSPQVRGNQPQHF. The CDR3 DNA follows: TGTGCCAGCAGTCCCCAAGTGAGGGGCAATCAGCCCCAGCATTTT.

The V gene is TRBV19, the J gene TRBJ1-2, with TRBD1 identical over 8 bases. Germline CDR1 and CDR2: LNHDA and SQIVND (reference sequence). Trimming at V came to 5 bases and at J to 7 bases, leaving 3 bases not matched to a gene. There are 12 residues in the CDR3. CDR3 protein: CASSPGQGGYTF. As DNA, the CDR3 is TGTGCCAGTAGTCCCGGACAGGGTGGCTACACCTTC.

This clone showed up just once. V gene TRBV6-5 combines with J gene TRBJ1-5; D may be TRBD1 (6 bases). Germline CDR1 MNHEY, CDR2 SVGAGI. CDR3 size: 15 residues. V shed 6 bases and J shed 4 bases, with 16 bases lying between them. The CDR3 loop reads CASSRTRGLNQPQHF. The CDR3, as DNA: TGTGCCAGCAGCAGAACCAGGGGATTGAATCAGCCCCAGCATTTT.

The V gene is TRBV6-6, the J gene TRBJ2-6, with TRBD1 matching 8 bases. V dropped 10 bases and J dropped 1; count of bases not matched to a gene: 9. CDR3 length: 16 amino acids. The germline V gene has CDR1 MNHNY and CDR2 SVGAGI (reference sequence). The CDR3 DNA reads as TGTGCCACGAGGACAGGGCGGGCATCTGGGGCCAACGTCCTGACTTTC. Amino acids: CATRTGRASGANVLTF.

V usage is TRBV7-9 and J usage is TRBJ1-2; D is undetermined. V dropped 10 bases and J dropped 0 bases, with 12 bases sitting between them. Germline V gene lookup returns CDR1 SEHNR and CDR2 FQNEAQ (reference sequence). CDR3 length equals 13 residues. The DNA for the CDR3 is TGTGCCACCTCGCCGGGTACTAACTATGGCTACACCTTC. Amino acids: CATSPGTNYGYTF.

This clone turned up a few times. The chain recombines TRBV4-1 with TRBJ1-1; 11 positions agree with TRBD1. This CDR3 has 13 amino acids. Germline assignment: CDR1 MGHRA and CDR2 YSYEKL. Losses at the gene ends were 6 bases for V and 11 bases for J; bases not matched to a gene: 8. CDR3 sequence (DNA): TGCGCCAGCAGTCCGGGGACAGGGGGATGGGCTTTCTTT. Residues: CASSPGTGGWAFF.

V and J are TRBV7-2 and TRBJ1-5; no definite D call. V was cut by 2 bases and J by 6 bases, with 26 bases left in between. This CDR3 comprises 19 residues. Germline CDR1 reads SGHTA; CDR2 reads FQGNSA. CDR3 protein: CASSLNPPRIHLFRQPQHF. As DNA, the CDR3 is TGTGCCAGCAGCTTAAACCCCCCGCGGATCCATCTTTTCCGTCAGCCCCAGCATTTT.

This clone was counted a few times. The rearrangement uses TRBV15 and TRBJ2-3, with 10 bases aligning to TRBD2. Trimming took 2 bases from V and 4 from J; bases not matched to a gene: 3. CDR3 length equals 15 residues. The germline CDR1 and CDR2 sequences are LNHNV and YYDKDF (reference sequence). CDR3 sequence (DNA): TGTGCCACCAGCAGATCCGGACTAGCGGCAGATACGCAGTATTTT. Protein: CATSRSGLAADTQYF.

The chain uses TRBV9 and TRBJ1-2, with a tentative D call TRBD1 (6 bases). Trimming removed 3 bases from V and 6 bases from J, with 24 bases in between. CDR1 is SGDLS and CDR2 is YYNGEE in the germline V gene. This CDR3 has 17 amino acids. This CDR3 is CASSERQTSGGLHGYTF. CDR3 sequence (DNA): TGTGCCAGCAGCGAACGTCAAACCTCGGGGGGCCTTCATGGCTACACCTTC.

The J gene is TRBJ2-5, the V gene TRBV6-7; D possibly matches TRBD1 or TRBD2 (5 bases each). Being an ORF, TRBV6-7 has a function that is uncertain. This CDR3 region has 15 residues. Between the trimmed V and J ends, which lost 0 bases and 5 bases, there was a span of 13 bases. CDR3 bases: TGTGCCAGCAGTTACTCGAGGTCAGGGAGTGAGACCCAGTACTTC. It codes for CASSYSRSGSETQYF.

The chain couples TRBV4-3 to TRBJ1-1, with TRBD1 identical over 7 bases. The V gene end was trimmed by 3 bases and the J gene end by 2 bases; junction bases not matched to a gene: 3. The CDR3 is 14 residues long. Germline-derived CDR1 and CDR2 are LGHNA and YSLEER. The CDR3 DNA is TGCGCCAGCAGCCATAACAGGGGAAACACTGAAGCTTTCTTT. It codes for CASSHNRGNTEAFF.

V and J are TRBV4-3 and TRBJ1-1; D gene ambiguous. The V gene lost 3 bases and the J gene lost 6 bases, with 8 bases spanning the gap. CDR3 size: 12 residues. Germline V gene lookup returns CDR1 LGHNA and CDR2 YSLEER. In DNA form, the CDR3 reads TGCGCCAGCAGCCAGCATAAGGCTGAAGCTTTCTTT. Its translation is CASSQHKAEAFF.

The rearrangement joins TRBV6-6 to TRBJ1-1; no definite D call. The germline V gene has CDR1 MNHNY and CDR2 SVGAGI (reference sequence). Deletions cut 4 bases from V and 0 bases from J, with 12 bases between. The CDR3 extends over 15 amino acids. Here the CDR3 reads CASSFWAGVNTEAFF. The CDR3, as DNA: TGTGCCAGCAGTTTCTGGGCCGGGGTGAACACTGAAGCTTTCTTT.

The CDR3 loop reads CASSFRVGEGYTF. CDR3 DNA: TGCGCCAGCAGCTTCAGGGTGGGTGAGGGCTACACCTTC. The chain combines TRBV5-1 with TRBJ1-2; possible D gene TRBD1, 5 bases. The CDR3 contains 13 residues. V dropped 2 bases and J dropped 8 bases, with 13 bases sitting between them. Germline V gene data show CDR1 as SGHRS and CDR2 as YFSETQ.

V usage is TRBV19 and J usage is TRBJ1-5; D is possibly TRBD1 (5 bases). This CDR3 spans 15 amino acids. Germline V gene sequence: CDR1 LNHDA, CDR2 SQIVND (reference sequence). V lost 6 bases to trimming and J lost 1 base, with 13 bases between them. The CDR3 region is CASSPTRGSNQPQHF. In DNA form, the CDR3 reads TGTGCCAGTAGCCCGACCCGGGGGAGCAATCAGCCCCAGCATTTT.

This rearrangement joins TRBV4-1 to TRBJ1-1, with 7 bases aligning to TRBD1. Germline CDR1 MGHRA, CDR2 YSYEKL. CDR3 length equals 15 residues. The trim removed 5 bases at V and 4 bases at J, leaving 10 bases unmatched. CDR3 in DNA: TGCGCCAGCAGCAACCGGGACAGCTTATTCACTGAAGCTTTCTTT. It yields the protein CASSNRDSLFTEAFF.

This clone was found a few times. The chain carries TRBV2 and TRBJ1-4; D uncertain. The CDR3 is 14 amino acids. Trimming took 6 bases from V and 7 from J, leaving 15 bases between them. In germline, CDR1 is SNHLY, CDR2 FYNNEI. CDR3 bases: TGTGCCAGCAGCGCCCTCGGAATTGGTGAAAAACTGTTTTTT. It codes for CASSALGIGEKLFF.

This clone was detected only a few times. The chain couples TRBV5-6 to TRBJ1-3, with 7 nucleotides matching TRBD1. V gave up 1 base and J gave up 4 bases; unmatched junction bases: 8. This CDR3 has 16 amino acids. The V gene's germline CDR1 is SGHDT and CDR2 YYEEEE. The CDR3 is CASSLLTGESGNTIYF. CDR3 in DNA: TGTGCCAGCAGCTTGTTAACAGGGGAATCGGGAAACACCATATATTTT.

DNA for the CDR3: TGTGCCAGCAGAAGACAGGGAAGGGATCAGCCCCAGCATTTT. This codes for CASRRQGRDQPQHF. This chain uses TRBV6-6 with TRBJ1-5; 7 nucleotides match TRBD1. Germline CDR1 reads MNHNY; CDR2 reads SVGAGI (reference sequence). V dropped 6 bases and J dropped 5; count of bases not matched to a gene: 7. The CDR3 length is 14 residues.

This clone came up a few times. In the same sample, other DNA sequences code for this CDR3. The chain is built from TRBV5-6 and TRBJ1-1; D may be TRBD1 (5 bases). The CDR3 runs to 11 residues. Germline V lookup: CDR1 SGHDT, CDR2 YYEEEE. Between the trimmed V and J ends, which lost 0 bases and 10 bases, there was a span of 7 bases. The CDR3 DNA is TGTGCCAGCAGCTTGGTGGGGGTAGCTTTCTTT. Its protein is CASSLVGVAFF.

The chain joins TRBV2 to TRBJ2-2; 8 bases line up with TRBD1. CDR3 length equals 14 residues. Germline values: CDR1 SNHLY, CDR2 FYNNEI. The V and J ends lost 8 bases and 6 bases, in that order; junction bases with no gene match: 8. This CDR3 is CASEGQAGSGELFF. CDR3 coding DNA: TGTGCCAGCGAGGGACAGGCTGGGTCCGGGGAGCTGTTTTTT. Complete variable domain (other parts from reference TRBV2 and TRBJ2-2): EPEVTQTPSHQVTQMGQEVILRCVPISNHLYFYWYRQILGQKVEFLVSFYNNEISEKSEIFDDQFSVERPDGSNFTLKIRSTKLEDSAMYFCASEGQAGSGELFFGEGSRLTVL.

This chain uses TRBV5-4 with TRBJ1-2; 9 bases agree with TRBD1. Germline V CDR1 and CDR2: SGHNT, YYREEE (reference sequence). The CDR3 has 15 amino acids. The J segment lost 5 bases and the V segment lost 0 bases, leaving 5 bases of the junction unmatched. The CDR3 sequence is CASSLGGQGMYGYTF. The CDR3 DNA sequence: TGTGCCAGCAGCTTGGGGGGACAGGGCATGTATGGCTACACCTTC.